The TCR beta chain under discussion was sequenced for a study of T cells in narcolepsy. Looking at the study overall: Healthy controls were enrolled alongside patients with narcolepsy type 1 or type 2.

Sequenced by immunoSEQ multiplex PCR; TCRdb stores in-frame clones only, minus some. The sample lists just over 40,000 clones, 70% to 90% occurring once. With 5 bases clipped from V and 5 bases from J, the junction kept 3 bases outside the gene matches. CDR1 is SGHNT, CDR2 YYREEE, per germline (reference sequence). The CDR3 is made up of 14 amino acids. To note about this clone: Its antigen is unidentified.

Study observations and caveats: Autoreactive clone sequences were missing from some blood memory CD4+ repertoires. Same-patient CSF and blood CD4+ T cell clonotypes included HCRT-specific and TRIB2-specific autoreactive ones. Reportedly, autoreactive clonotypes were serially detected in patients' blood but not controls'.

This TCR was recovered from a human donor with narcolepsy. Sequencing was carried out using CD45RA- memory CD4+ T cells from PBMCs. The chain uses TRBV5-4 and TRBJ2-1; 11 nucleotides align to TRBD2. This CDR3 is CASRLAGGNNEQFF. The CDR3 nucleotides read TGTGCCAGCAGGCTAGCGGGAGGCAACAATGAGCAGTTCTTC.